This TCR beta chain was sequenced in a study of blood T cell repertoires in COVID-19. The age range of participants was about 18 to 100 years, with residence in about two dozen US areas. Donors of Cohort 3 who recovered were those that had two negative PCRs, clearance, or symptom resolution. This clone has just one count. Using immunoSEQ multiplex PCR, the repertoire was profiled, and TCRdb retains in-frame clones only, with some absent. The data show approximately 300,000 clones, about nine tenths seen once. This CDR3 spans 15 amino acids. Per germline, CDR1 GTSNPN and CDR2 SVGIG (reference sequence). V lost 5 bases to trimming and J lost 9 bases; unmatched junction nucleotides: 11.

This TCR was sampled from a woman younger than 35 who had recovered from COVID-19. Sequencing used PBMCs or T cells enriched from blood (not recorded which). The chain employs TRBV30 and TRBJ1-6; 9 nucleotides match TRBD1. The CDR3 bases are TGTGCCTGGGCAGCAAACCCGGGACAGGGTTCACCCCTCCACTTT. Translated: CAWAANPGQGSPLHF.